This T cell receptor (beta chain) came from a study of cytomegalovirus exposure and HLA in healthy donors. V was trimmed by 4 bases and J by 7 bases, leaving 7 bases between them. The CDR3 spans 12 residues. Germline lookup yields CDR1 SNHLY and CDR2 FYNNEI. Use of 60 Vbeta and 13 Jbeta primers characterized the PCR. Sequencing used immunoSEQ multiplex PCR; TCRdb keeps in-frame clones, though not all of them. Among 150,000 or so clones listed, nearly 80% were seen once. On this clone itself: Antigen specificity is unknown.

Broader study findings: Equally common other TCR beta chains were less clonally expanded than HLA-associated ones, a later analysis found. Specificity for CMV antigens was confirmed in vitro for a few of the CMV-associated chains. In a later analysis, TCR beta V- and J-gene trimming showed a link to a missense DCLRE1C variant.

This chain joins TRBV2 and TRBJ1-4; D is ambiguous. The sample comprised PBMCs. The sequence came from a man aged 35 to 55 in good health and CMV-seropositive. The CDR3 DNA is TGTGCCAGCAGTGCCTCGGGTGAAAAACTGTTTTTT. Translation gives CASSASGEKLFF.